These 25 T cell receptor beta chains were sequenced from one sample in a study of memory CD4+ T cells and cytomegalovirus serostatus (dated by TCRdb to about 2019). Library construction relied on the immunoSEQ multiplex PCR assay. This is the immuneACCESS table as TCRdb keeps it, with only in-frame sequences that have V and J called. A part of the clones is gone; compared with another copy, unresolved V genes explain less than half, and the rest is unexplained. The sample includes some 44,000 clones, with roughly 73% observed a single time. Together, the top ten hold just over 0.6% of the sample. Single viable CD3+CD4+CD8-CD45RO+ cells were sorted as memory CD4+ T cells on a FACSAria II. Sequencing was carried out using memory CD4+ T cells from blood. The source is an adult in good health and CMV-seronegative.

This chain joins TRBV18 and TRBJ1-2; 9 bases are shared with TRBD1. Germline lookup yields CDR1 KGHSH and CDR2 LQKENI. V was clipped by 6 bases and J by 8 bases; unmatched bases: 10. CDR3 length equals 14 residues. The CDR3 nucleotides are TGTGCCAGCTCGCTCGGGACAGGGACATACGGCTACACCTTC. It codes for CASSLGTGTYGYTF.

V and J are TRBV19 and TRBJ1-2; 9 nucleotides agree with TRBD1. The CDR3 length is 16 residues. Germline-derived CDR1 and CDR2 are LNHDA and SQIVND (reference sequence). J was trimmed by 8 bases and V by 5 bases; bases with no gene match: 15. The CDR3 region is CASSLPGQGSVQGYTF. CDR3 DNA: TGTGCCAGTAGTTTACCGGGACAGGGAAGCGTTCAAGGCTACACCTTC.

The DNA for the CDR3 is TGTGCCAGCAGCTTAGGGAGGACTACGGTTTCCGATACGCAGTATTTT. Translating gives CASSLGRTTVSDTQYF. The V and J genes are TRBV7-9 and TRBJ2-3; D possibly corresponds to TRBD2 (6 bases). This CDR3 comprises 16 residues. Germline-derived CDR1 and CDR2 are SEHNR and FQNEAQ (reference sequence). V dropped 1 base and J dropped 6 bases, with 17 bases sitting between them.

This clone was seen more than once but under ten times. V and J are TRBV4-3 and TRBJ2-1; the D is unclear. With 0 bases removed from V and 10 bases from J, the gap between germline ends came to 10 bases. Germline V lookup: CDR1 LGHNA, CDR2 YSLEER. The CDR3 has 13 residues. The CDR3 DNA sequence: TGCGCCAGCAGCCAAGAGTGGGCGGAGGAGCAGTTCTTC. Translated, it gives CASSQEWAEEQFF.

This chain connects TRBV5-1 to TRBJ2-6; 7 bases map to TRBD1. V was pared by 3 bases and J by 2 bases, with 5 bases of the junction left unmatched. CDR1 is SGHRS and CDR2 is YFSETQ in the germline V gene. This CDR3 is built from 16 residues. The CDR3, as DNA: TGCGCCAGCAGCTGGGGTGACAGGGCTGGGGCCAACGTCCTGACTTTC. Amino acid sequence: CASSWGDRAGANVLTF.

This chain joins TRBV6-5 and TRBJ1-1, with D maybe TRBD1 (5 bases). Germline V gene sequence: CDR1 MNHEY, CDR2 SVGAGI. This CDR3 region has 13 residues. The germline V and J ends were trimmed by 2 bases and 4 bases, with 8 bases remaining between them. The DNA for the CDR3 is TGTGCCAGCAGTTACAGCCAGGGCACTGAAGCTTTCTTT. Protein sequence: CASSYSQGTEAFF.

The chain employs TRBV7-6 and TRBJ1-6, with TRBD1 identical over 9 bases. The CDR3 is 14 amino acids. In germline, CDR1 is SGHVS, CDR2 FNYEAQ. Trimming at V came to 3 bases and at J to 8 bases, leaving 2 bases not matched to a gene. The CDR3 DNA reads as TGTGCCAGCAGCTTCCGGGACAGGGATTCACCCCTCCACTTT. Translated: CASSFRDRDSPLHF.

This clone was seen once. CDR3 sequence: CASSPTSGLDQPQHF. CDR3 nucleotide sequence: TGTGCCAGCAGCCCCACATCCGGGTTGGATCAGCCCCAGCATTTT. The V gene is TRBV7-2, the J gene TRBJ1-5; D not resolved. The CDR3 consists of 15 residues. Trimming removed 5 bases from V and 5 bases from J, with 16 bases in between. Germline V gene sequence: CDR1 SGHTA, CDR2 FQGNSA.

V usage is TRBV10-3 and J usage is TRBJ1-1; TRBD1 agrees at 7 bases. CDR3 length: 14 amino acids. Germline V lookup: CDR1 ENHRY, CDR2 SYGVKD. The V gene end was trimmed by 4 bases and the J gene end by 0 bases; junction bases not matched to a gene: 2. DNA for the CDR3: TGTGCCATCAGTGTAGGGGGCTTGAACACTGAAGCTTTCTTT. This codes for CAISVGGLNTEAFF.

V is TRBV9 and J is TRBJ1-3; tentative D call: TRBD1 (5 bases). The V end lost 0 bases, the J end lost 7 bases, and 14 bases lay between the germline ends. The CDR3 extends over 15 amino acids. The germline gives CDR1 SGDLS, CDR2 YYNGEE. The CDR3 reads CASSVGTLGANTIYF. The CDR3 DNA is TGTGCCAGCAGCGTAGGTACACTCGGGGCCAACACCATATATTTT.

The chain recombines TRBV5-8 with TRBJ2-2; 9 nucleotides agree with TRBD2. CDR1 and CDR2 (germline): SGHTS, YDEGEE. The CDR3 is 14 amino acids. V shed 5 bases and J 7 bases; nucleotides not matched to a gene: 6. The CDR3 here is CASRLRGGRGELFF. DNA for the CDR3: TGTGCCAGCAGGCTGCGGGGGGGCCGCGGGGAGCTGTTTTTT.

The chain combines TRBV2 with TRBJ2-5; the match to TRBD1 covers 7 bases. CDR1 is SNHLY and CDR2 is FYNNEI in the germline V gene. The J segment lost 5 bases and the V segment lost 5 bases, leaving 11 bases of the junction unmatched. The CDR3 runs to 15 residues. CDR3 in amino acids: CASSQPRGPGETQYF. As DNA, the CDR3 is TGTGCCAGCAGTCAACCTAGGGGGCCGGGTGAGACCCAGTACTTC.

J is TRBJ1-4 and V is TRBV7-2; D gene uncertain. CDR1 and CDR2 (germline): SGHTA, FQGNSA. The V end lost 6 bases, the J end lost 7 bases, and 6 bases lay between the germline ends. There are 11 residues in the CDR3. In nucleotides, the CDR3 is TGTGCCAGCAGTTCTGGTGAAAAACTGTTTTTT. Residues: CASSSGEKLFF.

The J gene is TRBJ2-3, the V gene TRBV28; perhaps TRBD2 as D (6 bases). Germline V gene sequence: CDR1 MDHEN, CDR2 SYDVKM. This CDR3 has 14 residues. V was cut by 7 bases and J by 0 bases, with 11 bases left in between. CDR3 coding DNA: TGTGCCAGCAAATCCGGGACTAGCACAGATACGCAGTATTTT. Translation: CASKSGTSTDTQYF.

This chain links TRBV7-2 with TRBJ1-6, with 11 bases identical to TRBD1. CDR1 and CDR2 from the germline V gene are SGHTA and FQGNSA. The CDR3 is made up of 15 amino acids. The V segment lost 5 bases and the J segment 9 bases; nucleotides outside the gene matches: 6. In DNA, the CDR3 is TGTGCCAGCAGCGACCCGGGGACAGGGGGTTCACCCCTCCACTTT. This gives the protein CASSDPGTGGSPLHF.

Comments on this clone: A junction boundary mismatches the germline segment, possibly from a read error. V usage is TRBV4-3 and J usage is TRBJ1-4; D uncertain. The CDR3 extends over 18 amino acids. In germline, CDR1 is LGHNA, CDR2 YSLEER. Here the CDR3 reads CASSQRFGSAGTDEKLFF. CDR3 DNA sequence: TGCGCCAGCAGCCAACGGTTCGGGTCGGCAGGAACTGATGAAAAACTGTTTTTT.

V gene TRBV6-1 combines with J gene TRBJ2-5, with D possibly TRBD1 on 5 matching bases. The CDR3 extends over 14 amino acids. The germline V gene has CDR1 MNHNS and CDR2 SASEGT. V was shortened by 4 bases and J by 1 base, with 10 bases between the two germline ends. The CDR3 DNA is TGTGCCAGCAGTGCGTCAGGGATCCAAGAGACCCAGTACTTC. It codes for CASSASGIQETQYF.

This clone was seen only once. The chain carries TRBV7-9 and TRBJ1-1; D is unclear. The CDR3 has 15 amino acids. CDR1 and CDR2 from the germline V gene are SEHNR and FQNEAQ (reference sequence). V lost 7 bases and J 0 bases, leaving 15 bases between the germline ends. CDR3 amino acids: CASMGRQTLNTEAFF. In DNA form, the CDR3 reads TGTGCCAGCATGGGGAGGCAAACCTTGAACACTGAAGCTTTCTTT.

Within the sample, this clone is medium-sized. The rearrangement links TRBV5-5 to TRBJ2-7; D gene uncertain. This CDR3 comprises 14 residues. Germline-derived CDR1 and CDR2 are SGHKS and YYEKEE (reference sequence). Trimming removed 0 bases at V and 6 bases at J, with 13 bases between. The CDR3 DNA sequence: TGTGCCAGCAGCTTGGATCGAGGTTTTGGCGAGCAGTACTTC. Its protein product is CASSLDRGFGEQYF.

DNA of the CDR3: TGCAGCGTAGCTGGACTAGCGGGGGCTTTAGATGAGCAGTTCTTC. It encodes CSVAGLAGALDEQFF. The V gene is TRBV29-1, the J gene TRBJ2-1; TRBD2 matches 13 bases. The CDR3 length is 15 residues. V was clipped by 6 bases and J by 8 bases; unmatched bases: 10. Germline V gives CDR1 SQVTM, CDR2 ANQGSEA.

J is TRBJ1-3 and V is TRBV6-6; D possibly corresponds to TRBD1 (5 bases). With 6 bases removed from V and 0 bases from J, the gap between germline ends came to 15 bases. Germline V CDR1 and CDR2: MNHNY, SVGAGI (reference sequence). The CDR3 extends over 16 amino acids. CDR3 coding DNA: TGTGCCAGCAGCCCCCTTGGGGCGAACTCTGGAAACACCATATATTTT. Translated, it gives CASSPLGANSGNTIYF.

The table lists this clone with a few counts. The rearrangement links TRBV6-1 to TRBJ2-7, with 8 bases fitting TRBD1. The CDR3 spans 15 residues. The germline V gene encodes CDR1 MNHNS and CDR2 SASEGT. Trimming took 3 bases from V and 0 from J; bases not matched to a gene: 4. The CDR3 DNA reads TGTGCCAGCAGTGACCGGACAGGGAGCTCCTACGAGCAGTACTTC. As protein: CASSDRTGSSYEQYF.

This sequence joins TRBV5-1 and TRBJ2-3; the match to TRBD2 covers 12 bases. The CDR3 totals 17 residues. The germline V gene encodes CDR1 SGHRS and CDR2 YFSETQ. V lost 4 bases, J lost 0 bases, and 6 bases stayed unmatched. This CDR3 is CASSQRLAGDSTDTQYF. CDR3 in DNA: TGCGCCAGCAGCCAGAGACTAGCGGGGGATAGCACAGATACGCAGTATTTT.

This clone has just a few counts. The chain combines TRBV19 with TRBJ2-2; TRBD1 matches 9 bases. CDR3 length: 17 amino acids. The germline V gene has CDR1 LNHDA and CDR2 SQIVND (reference sequence). J lost 0 bases, V lost 5 bases, and 7 bases had no gene match. The DNA for the CDR3 is TGTGCCAGTAGTGGGGGGACAGGGAACTCGAACACCGGGGAGCTGTTTTTT. Its protein is CASSGGTGNSNTGELFF. The full variable domain, rest sourced from reference TRBV19 and TRBJ2-2, is DGGITQSPKYLFRKEGQNVTLSCEQNLNHDAMYWYRQDPGQGLRLIYYSQIVNDFQKGDIAEGYSVSREKKESFPLTVTSAQKNPTAFYLCASSGGTGNSNTGELFFGEGSRLTVL.

The chain joins TRBV30 to TRBJ2-3, with D tentatively TRBD2 (5 bases). Per the germline V gene, CDR1 is GTSNPN and CDR2 is SVGIG (reference sequence). Trimming removed 8 bases from V and 1 base from J, with 19 bases in between. There are 15 residues in the CDR3. The CDR3 spells CATSGRGIRTDTQYF. The CDR3 DNA is TGTGCCACCTCTGGGCGAGGGATTCGCACAGATACGCAGTATTTT.